The 30 T cell receptor beta chains below were found in one sample sequenced in a study of blood T cell repertoires in COVID-19. Measured with immunoSEQ multiplex PCR; TCRdb has only the in-frame clones, and not every one. The sample has 80,000 to 100,000 clones, nearly 90% seen once; the top ten hold 4.5%. The sample consisted of peripheral blood. Receptor source: an older man with acute or convalescent COVID-19.

V usage is TRBV12-5 and J usage is TRBJ1-4, with no clear D. V lost 1 base and J 7 bases, leaving 4 bases between the germline ends. Germline CDR1 reads LGHNT; CDR2 reads FRNRAP. This CDR3 contains 12 residues. The CDR3 region is CASGLGLEKLFF. The CDR3 nucleotides are TGTGCTAGTGGTTTGGGGCTTGAAAAACTGTTTTTT. Full variable domain (outside the CDR3, taken from reference TRBV12-5 and TRBJ1-4): DARVTQTPRHKVTEMGQEVTMRCQPILGHNTVFWYRQTMMQGLELLAYFRNRAPLDDSGMPKDRFSAEMPDATLATLKIQPSEPRDSAVYFCASGLGLEKLFFGSGTQLSVL.

The rearrangement links TRBV29-1 to TRBJ1-1; D is possibly TRBD1 (6 bases). Looked up from germline, CDR1 is SQVTM and CDR2 is ANQGSEA. The CDR3 has 12 residues. V lost 6 bases and J 5 bases, leaving 13 bases between the germline ends. CDR3 protein: CSVVPGVTEAFF. The CDR3 nucleotides are TGCAGCGTGGTCCCAGGGGTGACTGAAGCTTTCTTT.

The chain links TRBV11-2 to TRBJ2-1, with TRBD2 matching over 11 bases. J gave up 12 bases and V 0 bases, and 16 bases lay outside the gene matches. The CDR3 is 18 residues long. Germline loops: CDR1 SGHAT, CDR2 FQNNGV. The CDR3 coding sequence is TGTGCCAGCAGCTTAGATCGCCTAGCGGGGGGCCCCCAGGCGGGGCAGTTCTTC. Translated: CASSLDRLAGGPQAGQFF.

This rearrangement joins TRBV6-5 to TRBJ2-3, with TRBD2 identical over 8 bases. This CDR3 region has 15 residues. The V and J ends lost 5 bases and 3 bases, in that order; junction bases with no gene match: 7. Germline V gene lookup returns CDR1 MNHEY and CDR2 SVGAGI. In nucleotides, the CDR3 is TGTGCCAGCAGTCAGCGGGGGCGTCCTACAGATACGCAGTATTTT. It translates to CASSQRGRPTDTQYF.

This sequence joins TRBV28 and TRBJ2-1, with 10 bases identical to TRBD2. Germline loops: CDR1 MDHEN, CDR2 SYDVKM. V shed 6 bases, J shed 6 bases, and the junction held 5 bases outside the gene matches. The CDR3 is 14 residues long. CDR3 DNA sequence: TGTGCCAGCAGCAGCGGGGGGGCAATCAATGAGCAGTTCTTC. Amino acids: CASSSGGAINEQFF.

The count of this clone is one. This chain connects TRBV18 to TRBJ2-2; 12 nucleotides align to TRBD1. With 1 base clipped from V and 4 bases from J, the junction kept 7 bases outside the gene matches. Germline lookup yields CDR1 KGHSH and CDR2 LQKENI. The CDR3 contains 18 residues. CDR3 sequence: CASSPLGSGQGATGELFF. CDR3 bases: TGTGCCAGCTCACCACTTGGATCGGGACAGGGGGCCACCGGGGAGCTGTTTTTT.

The chain couples TRBV6-6 to TRBJ1-1; TRBD1 is a possible D gene (6 bases). This CDR3 comprises 13 residues. Germline V CDR1 and CDR2: MNHNY, SVGAGI (reference sequence). Trimming shortened V by 4 bases and J by 4 bases, and 10 bases separated the two germline ends. CDR3 in DNA: TGTGCCAGCAGTTTACAGGGTGGCACTGAAGCTTTCTTT. This gives the protein CASSLQGGTEAFF.

The genes are TRBV9 and TRBJ2-3, with D possibly TRBD2 on 6 matching bases. CDR1 and CDR2 from the germline V gene are SGDLS and YYNGEE. This CDR3 is built from 15 residues. Deletions cut 2 bases from V and 2 bases from J, with 12 bases between. CDR3 sequence (DNA): TGTGCCAGCAGCGTGTCTCGGGGGTTCACAGATACGCAGTATTTT. It is translated as CASSVSRGFTDTQYF.

V is TRBV6-6 and J is TRBJ2-2, with 13 nucleotides matching TRBD2. The J segment lost 7 bases and the V segment lost 4 bases, leaving 6 bases of the junction unmatched. The CDR3 runs to 16 residues. CDR1 and CDR2 (germline): MNHNY, SVGAGI (reference sequence). The CDR3 loop reads CASSLGLAGAGGELFF. The CDR3 bases are TGTGCCAGCAGTTTAGGACTAGCGGGGGCGGGCGGGGAGCTGTTTTTT.

The V gene is TRBV7-9, the J gene TRBJ1-4; 9 bases are shared with TRBD1. The CDR3 loop spans 16 amino acids. The J segment lost 1 base and the V segment lost 5 bases, leaving 5 bases of the junction unmatched. CDR1 is SEHNR and CDR2 is FQNEAQ in the germline V gene (reference sequence). The CDR3 loop reads CASSLGQGRTNEKLFF. In DNA, the CDR3 is TGTGCCAGCAGCCTGGGACAGGGCCGAACTAATGAAAAACTGTTTTTT.

J is TRBJ1-3 and V is TRBV18; TRBD1 is a possible D gene (5 bases). The CDR3 sequence is 12 residues long. Germline loops: CDR1 KGHSH, CDR2 LQKENI. Trimming removed 6 bases from V and 8 bases from J, with 11 bases in between. Written as DNA, the CDR3 is TGTGCCAGCTCCGGAGGGGTGGACACCATATATTTT. Translated, it gives CASSGGVDTIYF. The entire variable domain, with the rest obtained from reference TRBV18 and TRBJ1-3, is as follows: NAGVMQNPRHLVRRRGQEARLRCSPMKGHSHVYWYRQLPEEGLKFMVYLQKENIIDESGMPKERFSAEFPKEGPSILRIQQVVRGDSAAYFCASSGGVDTIYFGEGSWLTVV.

The CDR3, as DNA: TGTGCCAGCAGGAAGACACAGGGGGTTGGAACTGAAGCTTTCTTT. As protein: CASRKTQGVGTEAFF. The chain carries TRBV2 and TRBJ1-1; TRBD1 matches at 8 bases. V lost 6 bases and J lost 5; bases outside the gene matches: 11. The CDR3 has 15 residues. Germline V CDR1 and CDR2: SNHLY, FYNNEI.

The rearrangement uses TRBV6-4 and TRBJ2-7; D perhaps matches TRBD2 (6 bases). This CDR3 contains 15 residues. Germline CDR1 reads MRHNA; CDR2 reads SNTAGT. The CDR3 loop is CASPSKSPRRGEEYV. The CDR3 DNA follows: TGTGCCAGCCCCTCGAAGTCCCCTCGGAGGGGCGAGGAGTACGTC.

The V call is TRBV25-1, the J call TRBJ1-4; 8 bases line up with TRBD1. CDR1 MGHDK and CDR2 SYGVNS come from the germline V gene. There are 16 residues in the CDR3. V trimming: 2 bases; J trimming: 3 bases; junction bases outside the gene matches: 5. CDR3 coding DNA: TGTGCCAGCAGTGAACGCCACAGGGGGGCTAATGAAAAACTGTTTTTT. As protein: CASSERHRGANEKLFF. The whole variable domain, remainder taken from reference TRBV25-1 and TRBJ1-4, is EADIYQTPRYLVIGTGKKITLECSQTMGHDKMYWYQQDPGMELHLIHYSYGVNSTEKGDLSSESTVSRIRTEHFPLTLESARPSHTSQYLCASSERHRGANEKLFFGSGTQLSVL.

On this clone: Additional DNA sequences in this sample encode the identical CDR3. This chain uses TRBV28 with TRBJ1-5, with D perhaps TRBD1 (5 bases). V lost 3 bases and J lost 0, with 9 bases in between. The CDR3 consists of 15 residues. Germline lookup yields CDR1 MDHEN and CDR2 SYDVKM. CDR3 sequence reads: CASSLQGGSNQPQHF. Here the CDR3 DNA reads TGTGCCAGCAGTTTGCAGGGTGGTAGCAATCAGCCCCAGCATTTT.

The chain combines TRBV29-1 with TRBJ2-5; D possibly corresponds to TRBD2 (7 bases). Trimming removed 6 bases at V and 5 bases at J, with 28 bases between. From germline, CDR1 is SQVTM and CDR2 ANQGSEA. The CDR3 has 17 amino acids. Written as DNA, the CDR3 is TGCAGCGTGTCCCCCCCCGGGGGGCGGTGGTCTAGGGAGACCCAGTACTTC. This gives the protein CSVSPPGGRWSRETQYF.

This chain connects TRBV19 to TRBJ1-5; 10 bases align to TRBD1. There are 17 residues in the CDR3. V was pared by 4 bases and J by 5 bases, with 11 bases of the junction left unmatched. Germline V gene lookup returns CDR1 LNHDA and CDR2 SQIVND (reference sequence). The CDR3 sequence is CASSTLKTGGEDQPQHF. The CDR3 nucleotides are TGTGCCAGTAGTACACTAAAGACAGGGGGCGAGGATCAGCCCCAGCATTTT.

V usage is TRBV6-5 and J usage is TRBJ1-4; no definite D call. The CDR3 has 14 amino acids. Germline-derived CDR1 and CDR2 are MNHEY and SVGAGI. V was shortened by 5 bases and J by 5 bases, with 12 bases between the two germline ends. CDR3 bases: TGTGCCAGCAGTCGAAGACACTCGAATGAAAAACTGTTTTTT. Protein product: CASSRRHSNEKLFF.

The V call is TRBV9, the J call TRBJ1-1; 10 bases map to TRBD1. Germline lookup yields CDR1 SGDLS and CDR2 YYNGEE. The V gene end was trimmed by 3 bases and the J gene end by 3 bases; junction bases not matched to a gene: 2. This CDR3 spans 14 amino acids. CDR3 sequence reads: CASSGDRGYTEAFF. In DNA form, the CDR3 reads TGTGCCAGCAGCGGGGACAGGGGCTACACTGAAGCTTTCTTT.

V and J are TRBV18 and TRBJ1-2; 7 bases fit TRBD1. J lost 2 bases, V lost 6 bases, and 6 bases had no gene match. CDR1 KGHSH and CDR2 LQKENI come from the germline V gene. The CDR3 runs 14 residues. Here the CDR3 DNA reads TGTGCCAGCTCCCAATTGGGACAGAACTATGGCTACACCTTC. Amino acids: CASSQLGQNYGYTF.

CDR3 in DNA: TGTGCCAGCATACTTAGCGGGGGGAGCACAGATACGCAGTATTTT. It encodes CASILSGGSTDTQYF. V usage is TRBV6-5 and J usage is TRBJ2-3, with 10 bases that match TRBD2. V lost 7 bases to trimming and J lost 0 bases; unmatched junction nucleotides: 4. Germline loops: CDR1 MNHEY, CDR2 SVGAGI. The CDR3 spans 15 residues.

This chain links TRBV19 with TRBJ1-2, with D possibly TRBD1 on 5 matching bases. Trimming removed 7 bases at V and 8 bases at J, with 20 bases between. The CDR3 runs 14 residues. Looked up from germline, CDR1 is LNHDA and CDR2 is SQIVND (reference sequence). This CDR3 is CASMPPQGMGGYTF. As DNA, the CDR3 is TGTGCCAGTATGCCCCCGCAGGGCATGGGAGGCTACACCTTC.

The chain joins TRBV19 to TRBJ1-2; D is possibly TRBD1 (6 bases). The germline CDR1 and CDR2 sequences are LNHDA and SQIVND (reference sequence). The CDR3 loop spans 12 amino acids. The ends were cut back, 7 bases at V and 9 bases at J, with 15 bases in the middle. The CDR3 is CASTLQGMSYTF. The CDR3 DNA reads as TGTGCCAGTACCCTACAGGGAATGAGCTACACCTTC.

The sample holds many counts of this clone. The gene calls are TRBV2 and TRBJ2-7, with 8 positions matching TRBD1. Germline V CDR1 and CDR2: SNHLY, FYNNEI. Trimming removed 7 bases from V and 6 bases from J; junction bases left unmatched: 11. This CDR3 has 14 residues. The CDR3 spells CASKTGQEAGEQYF. Here the CDR3 DNA reads TGTGCCAGCAAAACGGGACAGGAGGCGGGCGAGCAGTACTTC. The full variable domain, with the rest looked up from reference TRBV2 and TRBJ2-7, is EPEVTQTPSHQVTQMGQEVILRCVPISNHLYFYWYRQILGQKVEFLVSFYNNEISEKSEIFDDQFSVERPDGSNFTLKIRSTKLEDSAMYFCASKTGQEAGEQYFGPGTRLTVT.

V gene TRBV19 combines with J gene TRBJ1-1; D is perhaps TRBD1 (6 bases). The length of the CDR3 is 15 residues. Germline V gene data show CDR1 as LNHDA and CDR2 as SQIVND (reference sequence). Trimming took off 3 bases at V and 8 bases at J, with 19 bases between the two ends. The CDR3 protein is CASSIGRTGRYEAFF. For the CDR3, the DNA is TGTGCCAGTAGTATTGGCCGTACAGGGAGATACGAAGCTTTCTTT.

The chain couples TRBV7-9 to TRBJ1-1; 7 bases are a match to TRBD1. CDR1 is SEHNR, CDR2 FQNEAQ, per germline (reference sequence). J gave up 5 bases and V 6 bases, and 9 bases lay outside the gene matches. This CDR3 has 14 amino acids. The CDR3 nucleotides are TGTGCCAGCAGAAGAACAGGGGAGGAGACTGAAGCTTTCTTT. Amino acid sequence: CASRRTGEETEAFF.

The DNA of the CDR3 is TGTGCCTGGAGGGGCCGAGGGTATGGCTACACCTTC. This translates into CAWRGRGYGYTF. The rearrangement uses TRBV30 and TRBJ1-2; D unclear. The germline V and J ends were trimmed by 3 bases and 5 bases, with 10 bases remaining between them. Germline assignment: CDR1 GTSNPN and CDR2 SVGIG (reference sequence). The CDR3 extends over 12 amino acids.

The chain joins TRBV19 to TRBJ1-5; 8 bases map to TRBD1. In germline, CDR1 is LNHDA, CDR2 SQIVND (reference sequence). V gave up 4 bases and J gave up 2 bases; unmatched junction bases: 4. The CDR3 runs 15 residues. The CDR3 reads CASSKDRAGNQPQHF. The CDR3 bases are TGTGCCAGTAGTAAGGACAGGGCGGGCAATCAGCCCCAGCATTTT.

The chain links TRBV7-9 to TRBJ1-1; 8 nucleotides align to TRBD1. Germline V gene data show CDR1 as SEHNR and CDR2 as FQNEAQ (reference sequence). V gave up 1 base and J gave up 3 bases; unmatched junction bases: 13. CDR3 length equals 18 residues. CDR3 nucleotides: TGTGCCAGCAGCTTAGAAGTCGGTAGAAACAGGGGGGACACTGAAGCTTTCTTT. This sequence encodes CASSLEVGRNRGDTEAFF.

This clone came up once. The J gene is TRBJ1-4, the V gene TRBV5-1; 7 nucleotides align to TRBD1. Trimming cost V 4 bases and J 0 bases; bases outside gene matches: 6. Germline CDR1 SGHRS, CDR2 YFSETQ. CDR3 length: 16 residues. The CDR3 bases are TGCGCCAGCAGCGCAGGGGGAGGTTCAACTAATGAAAAACTGTTTTTT. Protein: CASSAGGGSTNEKLFF.